This is a list of T cell receptor beta chains from one sample in a study of T cells in Graves' hyperthyroidism and ophthalmopathy. TCRdb re-derived calls from the multiplex PCR reads in MiXCR, one entry per CDR3 protein. The sample holds 600,000 to 850,000 distinct CDR3 sequences, around a sixth seen once. The sample taken for sequencing was blood. Receptors were obtained from a woman in her forties or fifties with Graves' hyperthyroidism that later progressed to Graves' ophthalmopathy. The CDR3 runs from the conserved cysteine through the conserved F or W. D genes are given only for firm matches. Where a row states a size, it is once, few, many or the class of an expanded clone; other rows omit it.

J gene | D gene | V gene | clone size | CDR3 protein | CDR3 DNA
TRBJ2-2 | TRBD1 | TRBV13 | . | CASQTGVTGELFF | TGTGCCAGCCAGACAGGGGTTACCGGGGAGCTGTTTTTT
TRBJ2-3 | . | TRBV5-1 | many | CASSLAGATTDTQYF | TGCGCCAGCAGCTTGGCGGGGGCCACCACAGATACGCAGTATTTT
TRBJ2-3 | TRBD2 | TRBV29-1 | . | CSVGGGSTDTQYF | TGCAGCGTGGGGGGGGGGAGCACAGATACGCAGTATTTT
TRBJ1-1 | . | TRBV6-1 | . | CASRWTVNTEAFF | TGTGCCAGCAGATGGACAGTAAACACTGAAGCTTTCTTT
TRBJ2-3 | . | TRBV20-1 | few | CSARRLDRTSTDTQYF | TGCAGTGCTAGGCGTCTCGATCGTACTAGCACAGATACGCAGTATTTT
TRBJ1-5 | . | TRBV12-3/TRBV12-4 | few | CACSADSPLSQHF | TGTGCCTGCTCCGCGGACAGCCCTTTGTCCCAGCATTTT
TRBJ2-2 | . | TRBV9 | . | CASSPSYAGELFF | TGTGCCAGCAGCCCCTCGTACGCCGGGGAGCTGTTTTTT
TRBJ1-5 | . | TRBV5-1 | many | CASSLAGGEGNQPQHF | TGCGCCAGCAGCTTGGCCGGGGGGGAGGGCAATCAGCCCCAGCATTTT
TRBJ1-5 | . | TRBV19 | few | CASRGALNQPQHF | TGTGCCAGTAGAGGGGCCCTCAATCAGCCCCAGCATTTT
TRBJ2-2 | . | TRBV20-1 | few | CSARDPYGGQTGELFF | TGCAGTGCTAGAGATCCGTACGGGGGTCAGACCGGGGAGCTGTTTTTT
TRBJ1-2 | . | TRBV27 | . | CASSWASEGLKRVYGYTF | TGTGCCAGCAGTTGGGCCTCCGAGGGGTTAAAGAGGGTTTATGGCTACACCTTC
TRBJ2-5 | . | TRBV12-3/TRBV12-4 | . | CASSLIPGTQYF | TGTGCCAGCAGTTTAATTCCGGGGACCCAGTACTTC
TRBJ2-2 | TRBD1 | TRBV4-1 | few | CASSQRGTAYTGELFF | TGCGCCAGCAGCCAACGAGGGACAGCTTACACCGGGGAGCTGTTTTTT
TRBJ2-5 | TRBD2 | TRBV11-3 | many | CASSMGTSGGAQQETQYF | TGTGCCAGCAGCATGGGGACTAGCGGGGGGGCGCAACAAGAGACCCAGTACTTC
TRBJ1-4 | . | TRBV6-1 | . | CASRITVDEKLFF | TGTGCCAGCAGGATAACGGTGGATGAAAAACTGTTTTTT